Described below is a single T cell receptor (beta chain) sequence and its context. This sample was taken from a study of T cells after somatic rescue of genetic block. Losses at the gene ends were 1 base for V and 4 bases for J; bases not matched to a gene: 10. This CDR3 region has 16 residues. Looked up from germline, CDR1 is SGHRS and CDR2 is YFSETQ. TCRdb keeps only in-frame clones here, not all; method: immunoSEQ multiplex PCR. The sample lists fewer than 150,000 clones; under 95% were seen once. V is TRBV5-1 and J is TRBJ1-1, with 7 bases aligning to TRBD1. The TCR sequence derives from a young woman. Input material: peripheral blood mononuclear cells (PBMCs). The chain's CDR3 is CASSLNIGQGGTEAFF. CDR3 DNA: TGCGCCAGCAGCTTGAATATTGGGCAGGGGGGCACTGAAGCTTTCTTT.